The 21 T cell receptor beta chains below were found in one sample sequenced in a study of shared clonotypes between healthy human individuals. TCRdb's copy holds only in-frame clones and misses some; the assay was immunoSEQ multiplex PCR. The table records some 2.4 million clones, 93% of them present only once. The source material was naive CD4+ T cells from PBMCs. Indicated subset: CD45RA+ positively selected. The receptor source for this set is a man younger than 35 in good health. Some clones in this sample may be carry-over from other donors' samples.

About this clone itself: Other DNA sequences in the same sample also yield this CDR3. DNA of the CDR3: TGTGCCAGCTCACCCCAGGACAGCTACGAGCAGTACTTC. This codes for CASSPQDSYEQYF. The chain is built from TRBV18 and TRBJ2-7; D might be TRBD1 (6 bases). Between the trimmed V and J ends, which lost 3 bases and 3 bases, there was a span of 9 bases. This CDR3 has 13 residues. From germline, CDR1 is KGHSH and CDR2 LQKENI.

The rearrangement uses TRBV27 and TRBJ2-1; D ambiguous. The CDR3 consists of 15 residues. Trimming removed 2 bases from V and 8 bases from J, with 16 bases in between. CDR1 is MNHEY and CDR2 is SMNVEV in the germline V gene (reference sequence). The CDR3: CASSLKGPAFHEQFF. CDR3 sequence (DNA): TGTGCCAGCAGTTTAAAGGGCCCCGCATTCCATGAGCAGTTCTTC.

The chain is built from TRBV19 and TRBJ1-2, with no clear D. The CDR3 is made up of 13 amino acids. CDR1 is LNHDA and CDR2 is SQIVND in the germline V gene (reference sequence). V was pared by 1 base and J by 7 bases, with 10 bases between. CDR3 bases: TGTGCCAGTAGTATAGGCCAACATGGTGGCTACACCTTC. This codes for CASSIGQHGGYTF. The full variable domain, completed using reference TRBV19 and TRBJ1-2, is DGGITQSPKYLFRKEGQNVTLSCEQNLNHDAMYWYRQDPGQGLRLIYYSQIVNDFQKGDIAEGYSVSREKKESFPLTVTSAQKNPTAFYLCASSIGQHGGYTFGSGTRLTVV.

The chain employs TRBV6-5 and TRBJ1-5; D remains ambiguous. CDR3 length: 15 residues. Germline CDR1 and CDR2: MNHEY and SVGAGI. Trimming pared 2 bases from V and 3 bases from J, leaving 11 bases between. CDR3 amino acids: CASSYRHGTNQPQHF. In nucleotides, the CDR3 is TGTGCCAGCAGTTACCGGCACGGTACCAATCAGCCCCAGCATTTT.

The chain links TRBV5-1 to TRBJ1-4; TRBD1 is a possible D gene (6 bases). V lost 2 bases and J 3 bases, leaving 14 bases between the germline ends. Per the germline V gene, CDR1 is SGHRS and CDR2 is YFSETQ. This CDR3 is 16 amino acids long. The DNA for the CDR3 is TGCGCCAGCAGCTTAACAGGGCTTGGAGCTAATGAAAAACTGTTTTTT. Translating gives CASSLTGLGANEKLFF. The full variable domain, its missing parts supplied by reference TRBV5-1 and TRBJ1-4, is KAGVTQTPRYLIKTRGQQVTLSCSPISGHRSVSWYQQTPGQGLQFLFEYFSETQRNKGNFPGRFSGRQFSNSRSEMNVSTLELGDSALYLCASSLTGLGANEKLFFGSGTQLSVL.

This clone was seen only once. This chain connects TRBV28 to TRBJ2-1; D not certain. The CDR3 is 13 residues long. The V end lost 3 bases, the J end lost 6 bases, and 9 bases lay between the germline ends. Germline V gene sequence: CDR1 MDHEN, CDR2 SYDVKM. This CDR3 is CASSLSGSNEQFF. The CDR3 region has the DNA TGTGCCAGCAGTTTGTCGGGCAGCAATGAGCAGTTCTTC.

The V and J genes are TRBV4-3 and TRBJ1-3; D remains unclear. Deletions cut 1 base from V and 3 bases from J, with 13 bases between. The CDR3 runs to 16 residues. CDR1 is LGHNA, CDR2 YSLEER, per germline. The CDR3 coding sequence is TGCGCCAGCAGCCAAGCGCGAAGTTTAAATGGAAACACCATATATTTT. This translates into CASSQARSLNGNTIYF.

The V call is TRBV7-9, the J call TRBJ2-2, with D perhaps TRBD1 or TRBD2 (5 bases each). The CDR3 is 16 residues long. CDR1 is SEHNR and CDR2 is FQNEAQ in the germline V gene (reference sequence). V was shortened by 5 bases and J by 1 base, with 14 bases between the two germline ends. The CDR3 nucleotides read TGTGCCAGCAGCCCCCCTTGGGGGATGAACACCGGGGAGCTGTTTTTT. Translating it yields CASSPPWGMNTGELFF.

Notes on this clone: The identical CDR3 is also encoded by other nucleotide sequences in the sample. The chain recombines TRBV5-1 with TRBJ1-3; D remains unclear. V lost 0 bases and J lost 0, with 4 bases in between. This CDR3 has 14 residues. CDR1 and CDR2 from the germline V gene are SGHRS and YFSETQ. Written as DNA, the CDR3 is TGCGCCAGCAGCTTGGGGAACTCTGGAAACACCATATATTTT. Amino acid sequence: CASSLGNSGNTIYF.

The J gene is TRBJ1-2, the V gene TRBV6-5; 9 bases agree with TRBD1. Germline CDR1 MNHEY, CDR2 SVGAGI. This CDR3 is built from 13 residues. Trimming took 5 bases from V and 7 from J; bases not matched to a gene: 5. The CDR3 DNA reads TGTGCCAGCAGTGTGGACAGGGGCTCTGGCTACACCTTC. This sequence encodes CASSVDRGSGYTF.

The V call is TRBV5-4, the J call TRBJ2-1; 8 bases map to TRBD2. CDR1 is SGHNT and CDR2 is YYREEE in the germline V gene (reference sequence). V shed 4 bases and J 5 bases; nucleotides not matched to a gene: 8. The CDR3 runs 15 residues. The CDR3: CASSHPGTSDNEQFF. The CDR3 nucleotides read TGTGCCAGCAGCCACCCAGGGACTAGTGACAATGAGCAGTTCTTC.

The chain employs TRBV5-1 and TRBJ1-4, with D perhaps TRBD1 (6 bases). Trimming removed 5 bases from V and 4 bases from J, with 15 bases in between. Germline V gene data show CDR1 as SGHRS and CDR2 as YFSETQ. The CDR3 loop spans 15 amino acids. The CDR3 coding sequence is TGCGCCAGCAGGGAGGAGGGACACCTTAATGAAAAACTGTTTTTT. Protein product: CASREEGHLNEKLFF.

V usage is TRBV28 and J usage is TRBJ1-2, with 9 bases fitting TRBD1. The germline gives CDR1 MDHEN, CDR2 SYDVKM. The V gene end was trimmed by 5 bases and the J gene end by 7 bases; junction bases not matched to a gene: 11. The CDR3 length is 15 residues. The CDR3, as DNA: TGTGCCAGCAGTCAATCCCTCGGGACAGGGCCTGGCTACACCTTC. Translating it yields CASSQSLGTGPGYTF.

CDR3 in amino acids: CASTPASGAYEQYF. The CDR3 nucleotides are TGTGCCAGCACCCCGGCAAGCGGGGCCTACGAGCAGTACTTC. The V and J genes are TRBV28 and TRBJ2-7; TRBD2 matches at 7 bases. Germline CDR1 MDHEN, CDR2 SYDVKM. CDR3 length equals 14 residues. Trimming took 7 bases from V and 2 from J; bases not matched to a gene: 8.

The chain links TRBV7-3 to TRBJ2-2; D unclear. V was cut by 3 bases and J by 6 bases, with 5 bases left in between. The CDR3 is 12 amino acids. From germline, CDR1 is SGHTA and CDR2 FQGTGA. CDR3 nucleotide sequence: TGTGCCAGCAGCTTCGCGTCCGGGGAGCTGTTTTTT. Translation gives CASSFASGELFF.

A remark on this clone: Other DNA variants within this sample encode the same CDR3. The rearrangement uses TRBV10-3 and TRBJ2-7, with D maybe TRBD1 (6 bases). There are 13 residues in the CDR3. V was pared by 3 bases and J by 1 base, with 7 bases between. Germline V gene lookup returns CDR1 ENHRY and CDR2 SYGVKD. This CDR3 is CAISDRGSYEQYF. The CDR3 coding sequence is TGTGCCATCAGTGACAGGGGATCCTACGAGCAGTACTTC.

This clone was detected only a few times. The J gene is TRBJ2-1, the V gene TRBV28, with D unresolved. The germline gives CDR1 MDHEN, CDR2 SYDVKM. The CDR3 length is 11 residues. V lost 7 bases and J lost 8, with 9 bases in between. CDR3 region: CASNSRDEQFF. In nucleotides, the CDR3 is TGTGCCAGCAACAGTCGAGATGAGCAGTTCTTC.

The chain recombines TRBV4-1 with TRBJ2-1, with D maybe TRBD1 (6 bases). Trimming cost V 3 bases and J 10 bases, with 7 bases left between them. Per germline, CDR1 MGHRA and CDR2 YSYEKL. The CDR3 has 11 amino acids. CDR3 nucleotides: TGCGCCAGCAGCCATAGGGGGGAGCAGTTCTTC. Its protein is CASSHRGEQFF.

This clone was seen more than once but under ten times. The V and J genes are TRBV7-9 and TRBJ2-2, with D tentatively TRBD1 (5 bases). The CDR3 spans 14 residues. CDR1 is SEHNR, CDR2 FQNEAQ, per germline (reference sequence). Trimming stripped 5 bases from V and 2 bases from J, with 9 bases between. The CDR3 DNA reads TGTGCCAGCAGCCCCGACAGTAACACCGGGGAGCTGTTTTTT. Amino acid sequence: CASSPDSNTGELFF. Full variable domain (rest looked up from reference TRBV7-9 and TRBJ2-2): DTGVSQNPRHKITKRGQNVTFRCDPISEHNRLYWYRQTLGQGPEFLTYFQNEAQLEKSRLLSDRFSAERPKGSFSTLEIQRTEQGDSAMYLCASSPDSNTGELFFGEGSRLTVL.

The chain employs TRBV6-5 and TRBJ1-1, with TRBD1 as a possible D gene (5 bases). Between the trimmed V and J ends, which lost 7 bases and 2 bases, there was a span of 14 bases. CDR3 length: 14 amino acids. The germline V gene encodes CDR1 MNHEY and CDR2 SVGAGI. CDR3 loop: CASTAGPSNTEAFF. CDR3 nucleotides: TGTGCCAGCACCGCGGGACCGTCAAACACTGAAGCTTTCTTT.

The rearrangement links TRBV11-2 to TRBJ1-1; TRBD1 matches 11 bases. Trimming took 5 bases from V and 11 from J; bases not matched to a gene: 13. The CDR3 is 15 amino acids. Germline-derived CDR1 and CDR2 are SGHAT and FQNNGV. The CDR3 region is CASSRSLGQGGSAFF. CDR3 bases: TGTGCCAGCAGCCGCAGTTTGGGACAGGGGGGTTCGGCTTTCTTT.